The 4 T cell receptor beta chains reported below all come from one sample, sequenced in a study of blood T cell repertoires in COVID-19. Some clones are missing from TCRdb's copy, which holds only in-frame ones; the method was immunoSEQ multiplex PCR. The sample records a few hundred thousand clones, approximately 89% being singletons. The sample consisted of PBMCs or T cells enriched from blood (not recorded which). These receptors all come from a man aged 25 to 40 who had recovered from COVID-19.

The V call is TRBV19, the J call TRBJ1-1; D gene ambiguous. The CDR3 is 12 amino acids. Germline V gene sequence: CDR1 LNHDA, CDR2 SQIVND (reference sequence). V was pared by 4 bases and J by 8 bases, with 11 bases between. The CDR3 sequence is CASSNAWSEAFF. The CDR3 DNA reads TGTGCCAGTAGTAACGCCTGGAGCGAAGCTTTCTTT.

The V call is TRBV19, the J call TRBJ1-4; the D is unclear. The CDR3 totals 19 residues. The V gene lost 4 bases and the J gene lost 0 bases, with 21 bases spanning the gap. Per germline, CDR1 LNHDA and CDR2 SQIVND (reference sequence). CDR3 residues: CASSTPGGEPGATNEKLFF. CDR3 in DNA: TGTGCCAGTAGTACGCCAGGTGGGGAGCCCGGAGCAACTAATGAAAAACTGTTTTTT.

The chain carries TRBV6-5 and TRBJ2-3; the match to TRBD1 covers 10 bases. CDR3 length equals 14 residues. With V trimmed by 8 bases and J by 4 bases, 6 bases remained unmatched. CDR1 is MNHEY and CDR2 is SVGAGI in the germline V gene. In nucleotides, the CDR3 is TGTGCCAGCTCCCGGGACAGGGGATCAGATACGCAGTATTTT. Its protein product is CASSRDRGSDTQYF.

This chain connects TRBV2 to TRBJ2-2, with a tentative D call TRBD1 (5 bases). Per the germline V gene, CDR1 is SNHLY and CDR2 is FYNNEI. Trimming cost V 8 bases and J 5 bases, with 15 bases left between them. The CDR3 extends over 14 amino acids. CDR3 protein: CASLWQGETGELFF. In DNA, the CDR3 is TGTGCCAGCCTATGGCAGGGTGAAACCGGGGAGCTGTTTTTT.